A single sample gave rise to the 17 T cell receptor beta chains below, sequenced in a study of cytomegalovirus exposure and HLA in healthy donors (dated by TCRdb to the late 2010s). Library preparation used the immunoSEQ multiplex PCR assay. The multiplex PCR relied on a mix of 60 forward primers for TCR Vbeta segments and 13 reverse primers for TCR Jbeta segments. Held by TCRdb, this immuneACCESS table contains in-frame sequences only and omits some clones. Under half of the omission traces to an unresolved V gene where checked; the cause of the rest is unknown. Recorded for this sample are 150,000 to 200,000 clones; approximately 80% of them occurred a single time. The top ten hold less than 2% of the sample. The sequencing sample was made of PBMCs. The receptors come from a man aged 18 to 30 in good health and CMV-seronegative.

V usage is TRBV19 and J usage is TRBJ2-5; D may be TRBD1 (7 bases). Trimming pared 5 bases from V and 0 bases from J, leaving 13 bases between. CDR1 is LNHDA, CDR2 SQIVND, per germline (reference sequence). The CDR3 is made up of 15 amino acids. This CDR3 reads CASSAGQLYQETQYF. Written as DNA, the CDR3 is TGTGCCAGTAGTGCGGGACAGCTGTACCAAGAGACCCAGTACTTC.

J is TRBJ2-7 and V is TRBV7-2; the D gene is possibly TRBD1 (6 bases). This CDR3 region has 15 residues. In germline, CDR1 is SGHTA, CDR2 FQGNSA. Trimming pared 5 bases from V and 3 bases from J, leaving 17 bases between. CDR3 region: CASSTGRTALYEQYF. The CDR3 coding sequence is TGTGCCAGCAGCACCGGCCGGACAGCGCTCTACGAGCAGTACTTC. The entire variable domain, with the rest obtained from reference TRBV7-2 and TRBJ2-7, is as follows: GAGVSQSPSNKVTEKGKDVELRCDPISGHTALYWYRQSLGQGLEFLIYFQGNSAPDKSGLPSDRFSAERTGGSVSTLTIQRTQQEDSAVYLCASSTGRTALYEQYFGPGTRLTVT.

This clone was recorded once. The rearrangement links TRBV15 to TRBJ1-2, with 7 positions matching TRBD1. This CDR3 contains 16 residues. The germline CDR1 and CDR2 sequences are LNHNV and YYDKDF (reference sequence). V was pared by 1 base and J by 4 bases, with 9 bases of the junction left unmatched. In DNA form, the CDR3 reads TGTGCCACCAGCAGAGGACGGGGGACAGCTTCCTATGGCTACACCTTC. It codes for CATSRGRGTASYGYTF.

This sequence joins TRBV4-3 and TRBJ2-2; the D gene is possibly TRBD2 (5 bases). Germline V gene lookup returns CDR1 LGHNA and CDR2 YSLEER. This CDR3 has 15 residues. The V and J ends lost 6 bases and 1 base respectively, with 12 bases between them. The CDR3 protein is CASRRTAGNTGELFF. The CDR3, as DNA: TGCGCCAGCAGAAGGACGGCGGGGAACACCGGGGAGCTGTTTTTT.

This clone is medium-sized (0.01 to 0.1%). Distinct nucleotide sequences in the sample also encode this CDR3. The V call is TRBV7-9, the J call TRBJ1-1; no definite D call. Trimming shortened V by 2 bases and J by 4 bases, and 8 bases separated the two germline ends. CDR3 length: 13 amino acids. From germline, CDR1 is SEHNR and CDR2 FQNEAQ (reference sequence). In DNA form, the CDR3 reads TGTGCCAGCAGCTTATCAAACAGCACTGAAGCTTTCTTT. This translates into CASSLSNSTEAFF.

This clone has just one count. This chain links TRBV6-5 with TRBJ1-1; weak D call: TRBD1 (5 bases). Germline CDR1 MNHEY, CDR2 SVGAGI. Trimming removed 6 bases from V and 0 bases from J, with 14 bases in between. The CDR3 runs to 15 residues. CDR3 nucleotide sequence: TGTGCCAGCAGATGGGGGGGGAACATGAACACTGAAGCTTTCTTT. This translates into CASRWGGNMNTEAFF.

The CDR3 nucleotides read TGCGCCAGCAGCCAACAGGGACGGGGGGACTATGGCTACACCTTC. Its protein is CASSQQGRGDYGYTF. V and J are TRBV4-1 and TRBJ1-2, with D possibly being TRBD1 (5 bases). Germline assignment: CDR1 MGHRA and CDR2 YSYEKL. The CDR3 runs 15 residues. The germline V and J ends were trimmed by 2 bases and 3 bases, with 13 bases remaining between them.

The chain uses TRBV2 and TRBJ2-1; the match to TRBD1 covers 7 bases. The junction had 8 bases not matched to a gene; V was cut back by 8 bases and J by 13 bases. CDR3 length equals 11 residues. Germline V gives CDR1 SNHLY, CDR2 FYNNEI. In DNA, the CDR3 is TGTGCCAGCCCCACGGGGACAGTACAGTTCTTC. Amino acid sequence: CASPTGTVQFF.

This chain uses TRBV4-1 with TRBJ1-6; D unclear. CDR1 and CDR2 from the germline V gene are MGHRA and YSYEKL. V shed 0 bases and J shed 3 bases, with 6 bases lying between them. The CDR3 extends over 15 amino acids. The CDR3 spells CASSQDAGYNSPLHF. CDR3 in DNA: TGCGCCAGCAGCCAAGATGCAGGCTATAATTCACCCCTCCACTTT.

This clone was seen a single time. The chain couples TRBV7-4 to TRBJ1-4; D is uncertain. This CDR3 spans 16 amino acids. V lost 0 bases to trimming and J lost 0 bases, with 8 bases between them. CDR1 is SGHVT and CDR2 is SQSDAQ in the germline V gene. CDR3 loop: CASSLARQTTNEKLFF. In DNA, the CDR3 is TGTGCCAGCAGCTTAGCGAGGCAGACAACTAATGAAAAACTGTTTTTT.

J is TRBJ2-7 and V is TRBV29-1; D is uncertain. Deletions cut 5 bases from V and 4 bases from J, with 9 bases between. Germline CDR1 SQVTM, CDR2 ANQGSEA. The CDR3 length is 11 residues. In nucleotides, the CDR3 is TGCAGCGTTCGGTCGGTTTACGAGCAGTACTTC. This sequence encodes CSVRSVYEQYF.

V and J are TRBV18 and TRBJ2-6; maybe TRBD2 (5 bases). Per germline, CDR1 KGHSH and CDR2 LQKENI. V lost 1 base and J 0 bases, leaving 10 bases between the germline ends. The length of the CDR3 is 17 residues. Written as DNA, the CDR3 is TGTGCCAGCTCACCACGTTCCACTAGCTCTGGGGCCAACGTCCTGACTTTC. This encodes CASSPRSTSSGANVLTF.

V usage is TRBV4-3 and J usage is TRBJ2-7; 10 bases fit TRBD1. J gave up 6 bases and V 1 base, and 6 bases lay outside the gene matches. Germline V gene sequence: CDR1 LGHNA, CDR2 YSLEER. The CDR3 runs to 15 residues. The CDR3 nucleotides read TGCGCCAGCAGCCAAGCTCGGGACAGGGGCGGCGAGCAGTACTTC. Translation gives CASSQARDRGGEQYF.

This clone was recorded only once. V usage is TRBV5-6 and J usage is TRBJ1-4; 10 nucleotides match TRBD1. There are 15 residues in the CDR3. V shed 3 bases and J 6 bases; nucleotides not matched to a gene: 5. Germline V lookup: CDR1 SGHDT, CDR2 YYEEEE. This CDR3 reads CASSSRQGAYEKLFF. The DNA for the CDR3 is TGTGCCAGCAGCTCCCGACAGGGGGCTTATGAAAAACTGTTTTTT.

J is TRBJ2-7 and V is TRBV5-1, with D perhaps TRBD1 (6 bases). The germline V gene has CDR1 SGHRS and CDR2 YFSETQ. Trimming stripped 3 bases from V and 3 bases from J, with 13 bases between. CDR3 length: 14 amino acids. The DNA for the CDR3 is TGCGCCAGCAGCTCCCGGGACACTGGCTACGAGCAGTACTTC. It translates to CASSSRDTGYEQYF.

V and J are TRBV5-5 and TRBJ2-7; 11 bases align to TRBD2. J was trimmed by 3 bases and V by 3 bases; bases with no gene match: 8. CDR1 SGHKS and CDR2 YYEKEE come from the germline V gene (reference sequence). The CDR3 consists of 16 residues. The CDR3 region has the DNA TGTGCCAGCAGCTGGGGTTCCGGGACTAGCGGCTACGAGCAGTACTTC. Translating gives CASSWGSGTSGYEQYF.

The CDR3 coding sequence is TGTGCTAGTGGTTTGCTGTTGGACAGCCCGGTATATAATTCACCCCTCCACTTT. Protein product: CASGLLLDSPVYNSPLHF. The chain carries TRBV12-5 and TRBJ1-6; maybe TRBD1 (6 bases). CDR1 and CDR2 from the germline V gene are LGHNT and FRNRAP. The V gene lost 2 bases and the J gene lost 4 bases, with 18 bases spanning the gap. The CDR3 runs 18 residues.